This TCR beta chain was identified during a study of T-cell memory formation after mild COVID-19. Study background: Clusters of TCRs were largely donor specific.

This clonotype has a count of ten or more. Its matching antigen is unknown. Germline V gives CDR1 MDHEN, CDR2 SYDVKM. V was pared by 8 bases and J by 2 bases, with 13 bases between. The CDR3 totals 13 residues. Sample barcodes and UMIs were carried by the TCR alpha and TCR beta cDNA libraries that 5'RACE generated with constant-segment primers. TCRdb used MiXCR to reprocess the 5' RACE reads, holding one entry per CDR3 protein. The sample contains around 300,000 distinct CDR3 sequences, roughly an eighth of which appear only once. Study-wide results and caveats: Clones shrinking between day 15 and 85 showed a balanced CD4/CD8 split, and those that grew later tilted toward CD4+. Clones that contracted clustered mainly in CM and EM if CD4+ and in EMRA if CD8+.

Sequencing input: PBMCs or a T cell subset sorted from them (not recorded which). The source of this sequence is a man between 18 and 35 years old who had mild COVID-19 (a few samples of this study predate the infection). Cell type and time point are not known. The V gene is TRBV28, the J gene TRBJ2-7, with a tentative D call TRBD1 (6 bases). In DNA form, the CDR3 reads TGTGCCAGCGGGTCACAGGGCCCCTACGAGCAGTACGTC. Translating gives CASGSQGPYEQYV.